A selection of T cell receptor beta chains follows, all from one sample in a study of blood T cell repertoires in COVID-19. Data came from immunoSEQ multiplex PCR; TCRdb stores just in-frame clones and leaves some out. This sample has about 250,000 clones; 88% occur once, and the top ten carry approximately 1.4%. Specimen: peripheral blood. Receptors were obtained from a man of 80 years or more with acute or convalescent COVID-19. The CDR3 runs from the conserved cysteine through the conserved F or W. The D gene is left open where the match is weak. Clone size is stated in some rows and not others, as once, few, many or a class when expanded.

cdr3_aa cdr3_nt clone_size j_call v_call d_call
CASSTSPIAGGSSYNEQFF TGTGCCAGCAGCACCTCCCCTATAGCGGGAGGGAGCTCCTACAATGAGCAGTTCTTC . TRBJ2-1 TRBV7-2 TRBD2
CSVEGQGRETQYF TGCAGCGTTGAGGGCCAGGGCCGAGAGACCCAGTACTTC . TRBJ2-5 TRBV29-1 .
CASKAPTGVTGELFF TGTGCCAGCAAAGCCCCCACGGGAGTAACCGGGGAGCTGTTTTTT . TRBJ2-2 TRBV28 .
CASRGLNNEQFF TGTGCCAGCAGAGGACTGAACAATGAGCAGTTCTTC once TRBJ2-1 TRBV28 .
CASSVRQGGTGELFF TGTGCCAGCAGTGTCAGACAGGGGGGCACCGGGGAGCTGTTTTTT . TRBJ2-2 TRBV2 TRBD1
CASSPGGTLAGDTGELFF TGTGCCAGCTCACCGGGGGGGACCCTAGCGGGAGACACCGGGGAGCTGTTTTTT . TRBJ2-2 TRBV18 TRBD2
CASSVTGVMNTEAFF TGTGCCAGCAGCGTCACAGGAGTCATGAACACTGAAGCTTTCTTT . TRBJ1-1 TRBV9 .
CASSGGRTGGVETQYF TGTGCCAGCAGCGGTGGGCGGACAGGGGGCGTGGAGACCCAGTACTTC few TRBJ2-5 TRBV2 TRBD1
CASSQASNNEQFF TGTGCCAGCAGCCAAGCGAGTAACAATGAGCAGTTCTTC once TRBJ2-1 TRBV4-2 .
CASSIAGGGAGTEAFF TGTGCCAGCTCCATAGCTGGGGGGGGAGCGGGCACTGAAGCTTTCTTT . TRBJ1-1 TRBV18 .
CASSVARGGEAFF TGTGCCAGCAGCGTAGCTAGGGGAGGAGAAGCTTTCTTT . TRBJ1-1 TRBV9 .
CASSLPFMGATGGCGYTF TGTGCCAGCAGCTTACCGTTTATGGGAGCGACAGGCGGATGCGGCTACACCTTC . TRBJ1-2 TRBV11-3 .
CASSPRRSGYQPQHF TGTGCCAGCTCACCGAGACGATCAGGGTACCAGCCCCAGCATTTT . TRBJ1-5 TRBV18 .
CASRPTSGSYEQYF TGTGCCAGTAGGCCGACTAGCGGGAGCTACGAGCAGTACTTC . TRBJ2-7 TRBV19 TRBD2
CASSPRQAELSFSGNTIYF TGTGCCAGCTCACCACGGCAGGCCGAGCTCTCATTCTCTGGAAACACCATATATTTT . TRBJ1-3 TRBV18 .
CASSFTGAFTDTQYF TGTGCCAGCAGCTTTACAGGGGCCTTCACAGATACGCAGTATTTT . TRBJ2-3 TRBV9 TRBD1
CASSFSRGTDTQYF TGTGCCAGCAGTTTTAGTCGAGGCACAGATACGCAGTATTTT . TRBJ2-3 TRBV27 .
CASSLISGLYTGELFF TGCGCCAGCAGCTTAATTTCAGGCCTATACACCGGGGAGCTGTTTTTT once TRBJ2-2 TRBV5-1 .
CSASEAGGPDEQFF TGCAGTGCTAGTGAAGCGGGAGGGCCCGATGAGCAGTTCTTC . TRBJ2-1 TRBV20-1 TRBD2
CASSEGRNRNSPLHF TGCGCCAGCAGTGAGGGCAGGAATCGTAATTCACCCCTCCACTTT . TRBJ1-6 TRBV10-2 .
CASSRGGNSGNTIYF TGTGCCAGCAGCCGGGGAGGAAACTCTGGAAACACCATATATTTT few TRBJ1-3 TRBV3-1/TRBV3-2 .
CASSGPPIPLKQFF TGTGCCAGCAGCGGCCCGCCGATTCCCCTCAAGCAGTTCTTC few TRBJ2-1 TRBV7-9 .
CASSYSDSRETQYF TGTGCCAGCAGTTACTCTGACTCTCGGGAGACCCAGTACTTC . TRBJ2-5 TRBV6-6 .
CASSLKLSDYSNQPQHF TGTGCCAGCAGCTTGAAGTTGTCAGACTATAGCAATCAGCCCCAGCATTTT few TRBJ1-5 TRBV5-5 .
CASSVGDAGIEQYF TGTGCCAGCAGCGTAGGAGATGCGGGGATTGAGCAGTACTTC . TRBJ2-7 TRBV9 .
CSVEPGEINEQFF TGCAGCGTTGAACCAGGGGAGATCAATGAGCAGTTCTTC . TRBJ2-1 TRBV29-1 .
CASSSLDKARKAFF TGTGCCAGCTCATCCTTGGACAAGGCCCGAAAAGCTTTCTTT . TRBJ1-1 TRBV18 .
CASSAWDRGVNEQFF TGTGCCAGCAGTGCCTGGGACAGGGGGGTGAATGAGCAGTTCTTC . TRBJ2-1 TRBV28 TRBD1
CASSGLGQGEQFF TGTGCCAGCAGCGGCCTCGGACAGGGCGAGCAGTTCTTC . TRBJ2-1 TRBV6-5 TRBD1
CASSQGGGPYEQYF TGTGCCAGCAGCCAAGGGGGAGGGCCCTACGAGCAGTACTTC . TRBJ2-7 TRBV3-1/TRBV3-2 TRBD2
CASRGTGENTGELFF TGTGCCAGTAGAGGAACAGGGGAGAACACTGGGGAGCTGTTTTTT once TRBJ2-2 TRBV19 TRBD1
CASSVGLAGTYEQYF TGTGCCAGCAGCGTAGGACTAGCGGGTACCTACGAGCAGTACTTC . TRBJ2-7 TRBV9 TRBD2
CASSEPLNYEQYF TGTGCCAGCAGTGAACCCTTAAACTACGAGCAGTACTTC . TRBJ2-7 TRBV6-1 .
CAITQGQQYNEQFF TGTGCCATCACCCAGGGACAGCAATACAATGAGCAGTTCTTC . TRBJ2-1 TRBV10-3 TRBD1
CASTSGGSAKNIQYF TGTGCCAGCACCTCGGGGGGTTCGGCCAAAAACATTCAGTACTTC . TRBJ2-4 TRBV11-2 TRBD2
CASGPRGNTEAFF TGTGCCTCCGGACCGCGGGGGAACACTGAAGCTTTCTTT . TRBJ1-1 TRBV5-4 .
CASSLGGRAEQYF TGTGCCAGCAGCTTAGGAGGCAGGGCCGAGCAGTACTTC . TRBJ2-7 TRBV7-9 .
CASSDRTSFYNEQFF TGTGCCAGCAGTGACAGGACTAGTTTCTACAATGAGCAGTTCTTC . TRBJ2-1 TRBV6-1 TRBD2
CASSTTGAQQPQHF TGTGCCAGTAGTACTACAGGGGCGCAGCAGCCCCAGCATTTT once TRBJ1-5 TRBV19 TRBD1
CAIATAPGDYGYTF TGTGCCATCGCGACAGCCCCGGGAGACTATGGCTACACCTTC . TRBJ1-2 TRBV10-3 .
CASSPRDRANTGELFF TGTGCCAGCAGCCCCCGGGACAGGGCGAACACCGGGGAGCTGTTTTTT . TRBJ2-2 TRBV7-2 TRBD1
CASSVGGQGREKLFF TGTGCCAGCAGCGTAGGTGGGCAGGGGCGCGAAAAACTGTTTTTT . TRBJ1-4 TRBV9 .
CASTRGAEQYF TGTGCCAGCACCCGAGGCGCGGAGCAGTACTTC . TRBJ2-7 TRBV5-6 .
CASSLEGQGNEQYF TGCGCCAGCAGCTTAGAGGGACAGGGGAACGAGCAGTACTTC . TRBJ2-7 TRBV5-1 TRBD1
CATTAGGWGSYNEQFF TGTGCCACCACCGCGGGGGGCTGGGGCTCCTACAATGAGCAGTTCTTC . TRBJ2-1 TRBV24-1 TRBD2
CASSVTGQGSGYTF TGTGCCAGCAGCGTAACTGGACAGGGTTCTGGCTACACCTTC . TRBJ1-2 TRBV9 TRBD1
CASSFSQGAGGNTIYF TGTGCCAGCAGCTTCTCGCAGGGGGCAGGTGGAAACACCATATATTTT . TRBJ1-3 TRBV11-2 TRBD1